Below are 9 T cell receptor beta chains sequenced from a single sample in a study of CD8 T cells in Susac syndrome. Random hexamers were used to reverse transcribe an amount of about 0.45 to 1 ug RNA. One entry per CDR3 protein results from TCRdb running MiXCR on the immunoSEQ multiplex PCR reads. In the table there are under 350,000 distinct CDR3 sequences, under 95% of which are singletons. The sample comprised CD4+ T cells from PBMCs. These receptors were taken from a human donor with multiple sclerosis.

As to this clonotype: At one of its ends the junction is not consistent with the germline gene, which may arise from a read error. V gene TRBV2 combines with J gene TRBJ1-1; TRBD1 might be the D (5 bases). CDR1 and CDR2 (germline): SNHLY, FYNNEI. The CDR3 runs 14 residues. The CDR3 sequence: CASSEAGGRTEAFF. CDR3 nucleotides: TGTGCCAGCAGCGAAGCCGGGGGTCGGACTGAAGCTTTCTTT.

The chain has TRBV12-3 or TRBV12-4 and TRBJ1-1; D is undetermined. V was shortened by 6 bases and J by 0 bases, with 11 bases between the two germline ends. This CDR3 is 14 amino acids long. The CDR3 DNA reads TGTGCCAGCAGACTTACAGATATGAACACTGAAGCTTTCTTT. Residues: CASRLTDMNTEAFF.

The chain is built from TRBV18 and TRBJ1-3, with unresolved D. V shed 4 bases and J shed 0 bases, with 13 bases lying between them. The CDR3 runs 16 residues. Germline V lookup: CDR1 KGHSH, CDR2 LQKENI. The DNA for the CDR3 is TGTGCCAGCTCACGATATCAGACCTTCTCTGGAAACACCATATATTTT. It is translated as CASSRYQTFSGNTIYF. Complete variable domain (other parts from reference TRBV18 and TRBJ1-3): NAGVMQNPRHLVRRRGQEARLRCSPMKGHSHVYWYRQLPEEGLKFMVYLQKENIIDESGMPKERFSAEFPKEGPSILRIQQVVRGDSAAYFCASSRYQTFSGNTIYFGEGSWLTVV.

The V gene is TRBV5-1, the J gene TRBJ2-6; D gene unclear. The CDR3 consists of 15 residues. Trimming took 4 bases from V and 3 from J, leaving 11 bases between them. The germline gives CDR1 SGHRS, CDR2 YFSETQ. CDR3 in amino acids: CASSPRLGGANVLTF. DNA for the CDR3: TGCGCCAGCAGCCCGCGGCTCGGTGGGGCCAACGTCCTGACTTTC.

This chain joins TRBV18 and TRBJ2-1; 11 bases map to TRBD2. Germline CDR1 is KGHSH and CDR2 is LQKENI. This CDR3 region has 14 residues. The V segment lost 6 bases and the J segment 9 bases; nucleotides outside the gene matches: 7. Here the CDR3 DNA reads TGTGCCAGCTCCATTAGCGGGAGGGCCCGTGAGCAGTTCTTC. Protein product: CASSISGRAREQFF.

The CDR3 DNA sequence: TGTGCCAGCAGCAAGCAGGGGAGTGAGCAGTTCTTC. Protein: CASSKQGSEQFF. The chain joins TRBV9 to TRBJ2-1; maybe TRBD1 (6 bases). Trimming left V 4 bases short and J 9 bases short, with 11 bases between. CDR1 and CDR2 from the germline V gene are SGDLS and YYNGEE. The CDR3 is made up of 12 amino acids.

This chain links TRBV2 with TRBJ2-3; 12 bases match TRBD2. The CDR3 is 15 residues long. J lost 0 bases, V lost 8 bases, and 3 bases had no gene match. The germline gives CDR1 SNHLY, CDR2 FYNNEI. CDR3 bases: TGTGCCAGCGGACTAGCGGGATTTAGCACAGATACGCAGTATTTT. Translation gives CASGLAGFSTDTQYF.

The chain has TRBV29-1 and TRBJ2-3; D ambiguous. Per germline, CDR1 SQVTM and CDR2 ANQGSEA. The V and J ends lost 2 bases and 5 bases respectively, with 8 bases between them. This CDR3 spans 12 amino acids. CDR3 DNA sequence: TGCAGCGTTGAACCCGACCGAGATACGCAGTATTTT. Its translation is CSVEPDRDTQYF.

The chain uses TRBV5-1 and TRBJ1-1; D gene ambiguous. Trimming removed 0 bases from V and 11 bases from J, with 8 bases in between. From germline, CDR1 is SGHRS and CDR2 YFSETQ. This CDR3 has 11 amino acids. CDR3 sequence reads: CASSLAGMAFF. CDR3 DNA sequence: TGCGCCAGCAGCTTGGCGGGGATGGCTTTCTTT.